Below, 23 T cell receptor beta chains from the same sample are listed, as sequenced in a study of blood T cells in healthy people across ages. A sample-barcoded 5' primer and a J-beta primer mix were used in a second PCR of roughly 7 to 11 cycles. TCRdb re-analysed the 5' RACE reads in MiXCR, keeping a single row per CDR3 protein. Of more than 500,000 distinct CDR3 sequences in the sample, 25% to 30% were seen once. Sequenced material: blood. Source of these receptors: a woman aged 70 to 79 in good health.

This clonotype was detected a few times. The V and J genes are TRBV5-1 and TRBJ2-2; TRBD1 matches 8 bases. J lost 4 bases, V lost 3 bases, and 2 bases had no gene match. CDR1 SGHRS and CDR2 YFSETQ come from the germline V gene. This CDR3 contains 14 residues. The CDR3 sequence is CASSWDRLTGELFF. The CDR3, as DNA: TGCGCCAGCAGCTGGGACAGGCTCACCGGGGAGCTGTTTTTT.

This chain links TRBV6-5 with TRBJ2-3, with a weak D call TRBD2 (5 bases). V shed 5 bases and J shed 2 bases, with 14 bases lying between them. The CDR3 runs 15 residues. Looked up from germline, CDR1 is MNHEY and CDR2 is SVGAGI. For the CDR3, the DNA is TGTGCCAGCAGTCCTCTAGCAATCTCCACAGATACGCAGTATTTT. It codes for CASSPLAISTDTQYF.

J is TRBJ2-1 and V is TRBV5-1, with no clear D. The end of the DNA fits TRBJ2-5 better, so the J call may be wrong. This CDR3 is built from 13 residues. Germline CDR1 is SGHRS and CDR2 is YFSETQ. In DNA form, the CDR3 reads TGCGCCAGCAGCTCGGACCCTGAGGAGACCCAGTACTTC. Residues: CASSSDPEETQYF.

This clonotype was recorded a few times. This rearrangement joins TRBV11-2 to TRBJ1-5; no firm D call. Germline V gene data show CDR1 as SGHAT and CDR2 as FQNNGV. V was cut by 2 bases and J by 2 bases, with 7 bases left in between. This CDR3 is 14 amino acids long. The CDR3 loop reads CASSLPGRNQPQHF. The CDR3 DNA reads as TGTGCCAGCAGCTTACCGGGTCGCAATCAGCCCCAGCATTTT.

This clonotype was recorded a few times. The chain couples TRBV14 to TRBJ2-5, with D maybe TRBD1 (5 bases). Near its end, the DNA agrees better with TRBJ2-7, so the J call may be wrong. The CDR3 loop spans 15 amino acids. Germline V gene lookup returns CDR1 SGHDN and CDR2 FVKESK. The CDR3 is CASSQDWGSFSEQYF. The CDR3 bases are TGTGCCAGCAGCCAAGACTGGGGCAGTTTCTCCGAGCAGTACTTC.

This clonotype was counted between two and nine times. CDR3 region: CASSYALGDANEQFF. The CDR3 DNA follows: TGTGCCAGCAGCTATGCTTTAGGGGACGCCAATGAGCAGTTCTTC. J is TRBJ2-5 and V is TRBV12-3 or TRBV12-4; TRBD1 or TRBD2 may be the D gene (5 bases each). The J call may be incorrect, as the DNA end agrees better with TRBJ2-1. The CDR3 consists of 15 residues.

V usage is TRBV12-3 or TRBV12-4 and J usage is TRBJ2-4, with no clear D. The CDR3 extends over 15 amino acids. The V gene lost 2 bases and the J gene lost 1 base, with 9 bases spanning the gap. The CDR3 DNA follows: TGTGCCAGCAGTTTAACGGCCGGGGCCAAAAACATTCAGTACTTC. Amino acids: CASSLTAGAKNIQYF.

For this clonotype: Germline is not matched at one junction end, which may reflect a read error. V is TRBV13 and J is TRBJ1-5; D gene uncertain. This CDR3 contains 12 residues. CDR1 PRHDT and CDR2 FYEKMQ come from the germline V gene (reference sequence). CDR3 sequence (DNA): TGTGCCGGCAGCTTAGGGAATCAGCCCCAGCATTTT. Translating it yields CAGSLGNQPQHF.

The gene calls are TRBV4-1 and TRBJ2-2; a weak D match, TRBD2 (5 bases). Trimming took 2 bases from V and 0 from J, leaving 10 bases between them. Germline V gives CDR1 MGHRA, CDR2 YSYEKL. This CDR3 is built from 16 residues. CDR3 residues: CASSQYFSANTGELFF. CDR3 DNA: TGCGCCAGCAGCCAATATTTTAGCGCGAACACCGGGGAGCTGTTTTTT.

In this sample, this clonotype turned up a few times. V is TRBV6-2 or TRBV6-3 and J is TRBJ2-7; no firm D call. The V gene's germline CDR1 is MNHEY and CDR2 SVGEGT. The V gene lost 6 bases and the J gene lost 2 bases, with 11 bases spanning the gap. The CDR3 has 13 residues. CDR3 DNA sequence: TGTGCCAGCAGCCCCCGACACCCCTACGAGCAGTACTTC. Translated: CASSPRHPYEQYF.

The sample holds a few counts of this clonotype. The chain is built from TRBV28 and TRBJ2-5; D is uncertain. Judging by the DNA end, TRBJ2-1 fits better; the J call may be wrong. Germline-derived CDR1 and CDR2 are MDHEN and SYDVKM. The CDR3 loop spans 12 amino acids. In nucleotides, the CDR3 is TGTGCCAGCAGTTTAGTTCTAAGTGAGCAGTTCTTC. It translates to CASSLVLSEQFF.

The chain uses TRBV20-1 and TRBJ2-7; possibly TRBD2 for D (5 bases). CDR3 length: 14 residues. The germline V and J ends were trimmed by 0 bases and 5 bases, with 14 bases remaining between them. The germline V gene has CDR1 DFQATT and CDR2 SNEGSKA (reference sequence). The DNA for the CDR3 is TGCAGTGCTAGAGATATCGGGGTTTACAACGAGCAGTACTTC. Amino acids: CSARDIGVYNEQYF.

By share, this clonotype ranks as medium-sized (0.01 to 0.1%). This chain connects TRBV7-2 to TRBJ2-5; maybe TRBD1 (5 bases). V lost 10 bases and J lost 5, with 20 bases in between. Germline V gives CDR1 SGHTA, CDR2 FQGNSA. The CDR3 has 14 amino acids. The CDR3 spells CAKTDHCRGETQYF. CDR3 in DNA: TGTGCCAAGACAGATCACTGCCGTGGGGAGACCCAGTACTTC.

Turning to this clonotype: The final CDR3 position lacks the conserved phenylalanine or tryptophan, pointing to a likely read error. V and J are TRBV30 and TRBJ2-3; D is possibly TRBD2 (6 bases). The CDR3 spans 14 residues. The V end lost 0 bases, the J end lost 0 bases, and 7 bases lay between the germline ends. Germline V CDR1 and CDR2: GTSNPN, SVGIG (reference sequence). DNA for the CDR3: TGTGCCTGGAGTGTCCTAGCGAGCACAGATACGCAGTATATT. It is translated as CAWSVLASTDTQYI.

The J gene is TRBJ1-5, the V gene TRBV6-6; TRBD1 might be the D (5 bases). Germline-derived CDR1 and CDR2 are MNHNY and SVGAGI (reference sequence). V dropped 8 bases and J dropped 3 bases, with 17 bases sitting between them. The CDR3 is 15 amino acids. CDR3 coding DNA: TGTGCCAGCGTCTTCTCAGGGTCATACAATCAGCCCCAGCATTTT. Translated: CASVFSGSYNQPQHF.

The gene calls are TRBV12-3 or TRBV12-4 and TRBJ2-1, with a possible D match to TRBD1 (5 bases). V was cut by 6 bases and J by 8 bases, with 20 bases left in between. The CDR3 totals 15 residues. CDR3 nucleotide sequence: TGTGCCAGCAGGCCAACCCCCCCGGGCAGGGATGAGCAGTTCTTC. Translated: CASRPTPPGRDEQFF.

Only one count was recorded for this clonotype. V gene TRBV20-1 combines with J gene TRBJ1-2; 10 positions match TRBD1. In germline, CDR1 is DFQATT, CDR2 SNEGSKA (reference sequence). CDR3 size: 12 residues. With 6 bases clipped from V and 8 bases from J, the junction kept 6 bases outside the gene matches. CDR3 nucleotide sequence: TGCAGTGCGCGACAGGGGGCGCGGGGCTACACCTTC. Translation gives CSARQGARGYTF.

V and J are TRBV11-3 and TRBJ1-2; 10 nucleotides match TRBD1. J was trimmed by 5 bases and V by 4 bases; bases with no gene match: 4. CDR3 size: 14 residues. The germline CDR1 and CDR2 sequences are SGHNT and YENEEA. For the CDR3, the DNA is TGTGCCAGCAGCTGGACAGGGGGGGAATATGGCTACACCTTC. Amino acids: CASSWTGGEYGYTF.

This chain uses TRBV3-1 with TRBJ2-7, with D unresolved. Trimming left V 2 bases short and J 3 bases short, with 11 bases between. Germline V gives CDR1 LGHDT, CDR2 YNNKEL (reference sequence). This CDR3 contains 14 residues. The CDR3 protein is CASSQRATLYEQYF. CDR3 in DNA: TGTGCCAGCAGCCAAAGAGCTACGCTCTACGAGCAGTACTTC.

The chain is built from TRBV20-1 and TRBJ1-3; D is unresolved. Germline V gene data show CDR1 as DFQATT and CDR2 as SNEGSKA (reference sequence). There are 16 residues in the CDR3. The V gene lost 5 bases and the J gene lost 0 bases, with 17 bases spanning the gap. In DNA, the CDR3 is TGCAGTGCTGGGGTTCCGAGGGATGTCTCTGGAAACACCATATATTTT. The encoded protein is CSAGVPRDVSGNTIYF.

The rearrangement links TRBV20-1 to TRBJ2-3, with 8 bases lining up with TRBD2. The trim removed 5 bases at V and 6 bases at J, leaving 10 bases unmatched. Germline-derived CDR1 and CDR2 are DFQATT and SNEGSKA (reference sequence). The CDR3 sequence is 14 residues long. Here the CDR3 DNA reads TGCAGTGCTTCCGAGGGTAGCGGGACCGATACGCAGTATTTT. This codes for CSASEGSGTDTQYF.

This sequence joins TRBV4-3 and TRBJ1-2; D is undetermined. This CDR3 has 13 amino acids. Germline V CDR1 and CDR2: LGHNA, YSLEER. V gave up 0 bases and J gave up 13 bases, with 15 bases separating them. The CDR3 region has the DNA TGCGCCAGCAGCCAAGATAGGGTGCGGACGCCCACCTTC. Its protein product is CASSQDRVRTPTF.

V gene TRBV4-2 combines with J gene TRBJ2-1; 12 bases are shared with TRBD2. With V trimmed by 11 bases and J by 6 bases, 17 bases remained unmatched. CDR1 LGHNA and CDR2 YNFKEQ come from the germline V gene. The CDR3 consists of 17 residues. In DNA form, the CDR3 reads TGTGCCCCAAGTAGACTAGCGGGGGAACACGGGGGCAATGAGCAGTTCTTC. Protein: CAPSRLAGEHGGNEQFF.